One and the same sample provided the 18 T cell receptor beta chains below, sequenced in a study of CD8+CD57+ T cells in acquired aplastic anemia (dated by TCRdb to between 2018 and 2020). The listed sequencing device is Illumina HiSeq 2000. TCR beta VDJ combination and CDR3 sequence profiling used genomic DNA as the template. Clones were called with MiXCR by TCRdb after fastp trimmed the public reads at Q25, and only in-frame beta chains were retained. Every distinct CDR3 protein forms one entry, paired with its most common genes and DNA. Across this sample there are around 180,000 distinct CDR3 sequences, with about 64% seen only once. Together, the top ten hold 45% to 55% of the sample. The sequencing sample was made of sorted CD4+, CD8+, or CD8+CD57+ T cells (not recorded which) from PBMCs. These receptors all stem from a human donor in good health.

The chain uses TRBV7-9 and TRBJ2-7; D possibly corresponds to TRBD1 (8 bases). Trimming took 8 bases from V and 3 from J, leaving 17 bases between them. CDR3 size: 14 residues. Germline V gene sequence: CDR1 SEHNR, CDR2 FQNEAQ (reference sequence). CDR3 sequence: CASGGGQAIYEQYF. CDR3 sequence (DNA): TGTGCCAGCGGGGGGGGACAGGCGATCTACGAGCAGTACTTC.

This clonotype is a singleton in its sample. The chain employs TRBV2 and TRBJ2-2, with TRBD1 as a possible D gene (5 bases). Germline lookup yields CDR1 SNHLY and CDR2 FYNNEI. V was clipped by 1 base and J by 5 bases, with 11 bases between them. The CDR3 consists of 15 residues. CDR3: CASSEGGARTGELFF. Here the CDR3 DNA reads TGTGCCAGCAGTGAAGGGGGCGCGAGGACCGGGGAGCTGTTTTTT. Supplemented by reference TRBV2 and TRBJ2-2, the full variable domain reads EPEVTQTPSHQVTQMGQEVILRCVPISNHLYFYWYRQILGQKVEFLVSFYNNEISEKSEIFDDQFSVERPDGSNFTLKIRSTKLEDSAMYFCASSEGGARTGELFFGEGSRLTVL.

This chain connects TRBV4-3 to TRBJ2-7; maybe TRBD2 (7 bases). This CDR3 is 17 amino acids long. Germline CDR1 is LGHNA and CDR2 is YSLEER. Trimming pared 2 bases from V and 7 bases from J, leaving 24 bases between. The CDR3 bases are TGCGCCAGCAGCCAATCTTACCGCGGGGGCGGGAGAGGGGAGCAGTACTTC. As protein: CASSQSYRGGGRGEQYF.

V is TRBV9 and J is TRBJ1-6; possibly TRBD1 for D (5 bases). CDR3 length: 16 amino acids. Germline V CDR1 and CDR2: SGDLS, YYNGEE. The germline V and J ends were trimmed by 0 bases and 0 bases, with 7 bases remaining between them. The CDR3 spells CASSVGGSSYNSPLHF. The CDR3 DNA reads TGTGCCAGCAGCGTAGGGGGGAGCTCCTATAATTCACCCCTCCACTTT.

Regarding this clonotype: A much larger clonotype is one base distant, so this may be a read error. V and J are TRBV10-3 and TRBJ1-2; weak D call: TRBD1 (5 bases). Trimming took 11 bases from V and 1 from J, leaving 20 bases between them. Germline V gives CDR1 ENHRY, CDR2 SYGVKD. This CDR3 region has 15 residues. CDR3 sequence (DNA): TGTGCCGTCTCCCCGAGAGGGGATGTTAACTATGGCTACACCTTC. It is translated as CAVSPRGDVNYGYTF.

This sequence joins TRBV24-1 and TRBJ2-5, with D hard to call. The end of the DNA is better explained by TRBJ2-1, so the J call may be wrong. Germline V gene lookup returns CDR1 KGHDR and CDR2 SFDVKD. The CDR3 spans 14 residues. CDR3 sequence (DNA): TGTGCCACCAGTGACACCATCCCTCCTAAGAGGCAGTTCTTC. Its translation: CATSDTIPPKRQFF.

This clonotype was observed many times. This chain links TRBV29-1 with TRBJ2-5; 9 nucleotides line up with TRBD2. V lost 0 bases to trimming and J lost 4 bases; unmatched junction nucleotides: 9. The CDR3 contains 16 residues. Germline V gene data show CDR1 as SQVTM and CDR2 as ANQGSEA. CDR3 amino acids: CSVEDYIAGVGETQYF. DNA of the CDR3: TGCAGCGTTGAAGATTATATAGCGGGAGTCGGAGAGACCCAGTACTTC.

CDR3 coding DNA: TGTGCCAGCAGCTTAACAGCGGGATATATAAACATTCAGTACTTC. Translation gives CASSLTAGYINIQYF. The V gene is TRBV7-3, the J gene TRBJ2-4; 7 bases are shared with TRBD2. The ends lost 0 bases at V and 6 bases at J; junction bases unmatched: 5. The CDR3 has 15 amino acids. Looked up from germline, CDR1 is SGHTA and CDR2 is FQGTGA.

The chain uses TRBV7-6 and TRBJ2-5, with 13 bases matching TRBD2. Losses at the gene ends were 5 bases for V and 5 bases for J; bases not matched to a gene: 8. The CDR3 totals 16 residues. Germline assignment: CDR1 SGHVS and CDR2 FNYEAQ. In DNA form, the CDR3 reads TGTGCCAGCAGCCCACGACTAGCGGGAGGCGGTGAGACCCAGTACTTC. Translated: CASSPRLAGGGETQYF.

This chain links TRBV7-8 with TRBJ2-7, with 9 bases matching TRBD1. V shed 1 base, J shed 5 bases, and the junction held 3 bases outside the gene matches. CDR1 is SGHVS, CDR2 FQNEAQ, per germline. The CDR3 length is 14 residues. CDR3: CASSLGDRAHEQYF. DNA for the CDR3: TGTGCCAGCAGCTTAGGGGACAGGGCTCACGAGCAGTACTTC.

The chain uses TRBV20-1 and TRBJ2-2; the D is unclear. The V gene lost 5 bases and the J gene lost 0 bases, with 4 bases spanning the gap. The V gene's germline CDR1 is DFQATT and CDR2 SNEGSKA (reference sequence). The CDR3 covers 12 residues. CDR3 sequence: CSARSNTGELFF. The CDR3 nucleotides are TGCAGTGCTCGGTCGAACACCGGGGAGCTGTTTTTT.

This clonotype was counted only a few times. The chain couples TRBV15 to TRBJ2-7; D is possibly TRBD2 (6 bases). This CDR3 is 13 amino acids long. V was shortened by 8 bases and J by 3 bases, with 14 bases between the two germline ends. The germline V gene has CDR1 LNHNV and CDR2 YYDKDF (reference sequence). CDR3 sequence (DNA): TGTGCCACCGGAGGCGGGGACCTCTACGAGCAGTACTTC. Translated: CATGGGDLYEQYF.

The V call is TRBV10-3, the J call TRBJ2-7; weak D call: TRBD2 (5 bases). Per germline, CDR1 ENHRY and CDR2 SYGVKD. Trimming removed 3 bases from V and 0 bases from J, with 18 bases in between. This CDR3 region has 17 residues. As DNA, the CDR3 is TGTGCCATCAGTGAACCGACTGGTGGGCGGGCCTCCTACGAGCAGTACTTC. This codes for CAISEPTGGRASYEQYF.

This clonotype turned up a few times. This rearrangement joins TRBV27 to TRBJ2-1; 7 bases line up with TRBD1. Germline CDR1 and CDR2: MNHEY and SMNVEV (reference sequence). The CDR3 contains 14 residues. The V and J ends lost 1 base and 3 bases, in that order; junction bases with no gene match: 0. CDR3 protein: CASSLWDSYNEQFF. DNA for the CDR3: TGTGCCAGCAGTTTATGGGACAGCTACAATGAGCAGTTCTTC.

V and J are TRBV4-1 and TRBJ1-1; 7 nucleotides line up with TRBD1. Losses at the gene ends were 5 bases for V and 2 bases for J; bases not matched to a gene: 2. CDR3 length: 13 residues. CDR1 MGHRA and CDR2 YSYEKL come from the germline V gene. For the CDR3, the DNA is TGCGCCAGCAGCGGGACAGATAACACTGAAGCTTTCTTT. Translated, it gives CASSGTDNTEAFF.

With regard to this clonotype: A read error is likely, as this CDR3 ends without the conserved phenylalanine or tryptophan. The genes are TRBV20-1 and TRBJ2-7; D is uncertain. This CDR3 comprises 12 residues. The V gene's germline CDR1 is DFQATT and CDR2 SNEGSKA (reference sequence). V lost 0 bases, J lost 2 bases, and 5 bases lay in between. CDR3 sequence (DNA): TGCAGTGCTAGAGATCAGCCCTACGAGCAGTACTTA. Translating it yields CSARDQPYEQYL.

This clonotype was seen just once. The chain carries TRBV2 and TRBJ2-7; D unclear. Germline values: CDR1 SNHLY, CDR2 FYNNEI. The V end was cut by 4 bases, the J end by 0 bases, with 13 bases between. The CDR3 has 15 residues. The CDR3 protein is CASSARDLGSYEQYF. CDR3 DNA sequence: TGTGCCAGCAGTGCTAGAGATCTGGGCTCCTACGAGCAGTACTTC.

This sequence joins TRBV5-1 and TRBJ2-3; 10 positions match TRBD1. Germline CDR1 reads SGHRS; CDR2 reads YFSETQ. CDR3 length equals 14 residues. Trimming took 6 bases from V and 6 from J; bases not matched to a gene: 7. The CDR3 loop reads CASTWDRGRDTQYF. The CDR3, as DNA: TGCGCCAGCACCTGGGACAGGGGACGTGATACGCAGTATTTT. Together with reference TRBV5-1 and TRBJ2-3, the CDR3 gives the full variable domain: KAGVTQTPRYLIKTRGQQVTLSCSPISGHRSVSWYQQTPGQGLQFLFEYFSETQRNKGNFPGRFSGRQFSNSRSEMNVSTLELGDSALYLCASTWDRGRDTQYFGPGTRLTVL.